Included here is one T cell receptor (beta chain) sequence, with context. Its antigen remains unidentified. V shed 3 bases, J shed 7 bases, and the junction held 9 bases outside the gene matches. Per the germline V gene, CDR1 is SGHTS and CDR2 is YDEGEE. CDR3 length: 15 residues. This record belongs to a study of T cell responses to AZD1222 COVID-19 vaccine. Study-wide results and caveats: Just five or six AZD1222 recipients were seropositive at baseline.

Clones were sequenced by immunoSEQ multiplex PCR, and TCRdb holds only the in-frame ones, with some missing. Among 130,000 or so clones listed, about 92% were seen once. The receptor's source is an adult in good health. This sample comprised peripheral blood, obtained on day 0 of AZD1222 vaccination. The chain carries TRBV5-8 and TRBJ2-1, with 8 bases identical to TRBD2. In DNA, the CDR3 is TGTGCCAGCAGCTCGACCGGGACTAGGTGGAATGAGCAGTTCTTC. Amino acid sequence: CASSSTGTRWNEQFF.